This T cell receptor (beta chain) is from a study of blood T cell repertoires in COVID-19. Background on the study: T cells, B-cell-depleted T cells, or PBMCs provided the cDNA or gDNA that served as material.

As originally analysed: Estimation of nucleated cell counts was performed using reference gene primer amplification. Sequencing was performed with immunoSEQ multiplex PCR; in TCRdb, only in-frame clones are kept and a portion is missing. V and J calls and clone size are copied from that table; D and trimming were computed from the DNA. The sample yields under 200,000 clones, 85% to 90% seen once. V dropped 5 bases and J dropped 0 bases, with 17 bases sitting between them. This CDR3 has 17 amino acids. The germline CDR1 and CDR2 sequences are SSHAT and FNYEAQ (reference sequence). This clonotype was obtained from a man aged 18 to 30 with active or convalescent COVID-19. Specimen: peripheral blood. The chain links TRBV7-7 to TRBJ2-1; a possible D gene is TRBD1 (7 bases). This CDR3 reads CASSVYPGGSSYNEQFF. The CDR3 DNA follows: TGTGCCAGCAGCGTATACCCAGGGGGGAGCTCCTACAATGAGCAGTTCTTC.